These 14 T cell receptor beta chains share one sample of origin, sequenced in a study of regulatory T cells in long-lasting Graves disease. Arm-PCR of CDR3 regions and iRepertoire HTBI primers were used to build TCR beta libraries. TCRdb analysed the multiplex PCR reads with MiXCR anew, one entry per CDR3 protein. The repertoire includes about 470,000 distinct CDR3 sequences, roughly a fifth of them detected once, and roughly 7% sits in the top ten. Time point denoted: persistent/refractory GD, antithyroid drugs over 5 years with positive TRAb. With RNA extracted from PBMCs as input, the TCR library was made. Source: peripheral blood mononuclear cells (PBMCs), taken when the disease was refractory, from a patient treated with antithyroid drugs. The origin of the receptors is a female donor with Graves disease.

This clonotype was counted many times. V is TRBV29-1 and J is TRBJ2-7; 7 positions match TRBD1. Germline CDR1 reads SQVTM; CDR2 reads ANQGSEA. The J segment lost 6 bases and the V segment lost 3 bases, leaving 8 bases of the junction unmatched. The CDR3 spans 13 residues. DNA of the CDR3: TGCAGCGTTGAGGGGACAGTGGGGAGCGAGCAGTACTTC. Its translation is CSVEGTVGSEQYF.

The chain links TRBV6-1 to TRBJ1-5; 8 bases are shared with TRBD1. Per the germline V gene, CDR1 is MNHNS and CDR2 is SASEGT. CDR3 size: 12 residues. The V gene end was trimmed by 6 bases and the J gene end by 9 bases; junction bases not matched to a gene: 4. DNA of the CDR3: TGTGCCAGCAGCAGGGGGCCGGTGCCCCAGCATTTT. Its translation is CASSRGPVPQHF.

In DNA, the CDR3 is TGTGCCAGTACTTTTCAGGGGGCGTCGGGCTACACCTTC. Its translation is CASTFQGASGYTF. The chain recombines TRBV19 with TRBJ1-2; 8 positions agree with TRBD1. CDR1 and CDR2 (germline): LNHDA, SQIVND (reference sequence). With 7 bases clipped from V and 8 bases from J, the junction kept 9 bases outside the gene matches. The CDR3 has 13 residues.

Worth noting for this clonotype: A much more abundant neighbour one base away suggests this may be a read error. This sequence joins TRBV6-2 or TRBV6-3 and TRBJ1-4, with 9 bases fitting TRBD1. This CDR3 region has 15 residues. Germline CDR1 and CDR2: MNHEY and SVGEGT. Germline trimming cut 6 bases from V and 10 bases from J; bases unmatched to any gene: 12. CDR3 region: CASSSPGQGGGKLFF. The CDR3 bases are TGTGCCAGCAGCTCCCCGGGACAGGGCGGAGGAAAACTGTTTTTT.

Ten or more counts support this clonotype. This chain uses TRBV3-1 with TRBJ2-5; 10 nucleotides match TRBD2. Losses at the gene ends were 4 bases for V and 2 bases for J; bases not matched to a gene: 4. This CDR3 has 15 residues. Germline lookup yields CDR1 LGHDT and CDR2 YNNKEL (reference sequence). The chain's CDR3 is CASSPGTSAQETQYF. The CDR3, as DNA: TGTGCCAGCAGCCCTGGGACTAGCGCACAAGAGACCCAGTACTTC.

This clonotype was recorded at least ten times. The CDR3 loop is CASSVGSGSLETQYF. CDR3 nucleotides: TGTGCCAGCAGCGTAGGAAGCGGGAGTTTGGAGACCCAGTACTTC. The V and J genes are TRBV9 and TRBJ2-5; 8 bases line up with TRBD2. V was pared by 0 bases and J by 5 bases, with 6 bases of the junction left unmatched. CDR3 length: 15 residues. Germline CDR1 SGDLS, CDR2 YYNGEE. Looking up the rest from reference TRBV9 and TRBJ2-5 gives the full variable domain: DSGVTQTPKHLITATGQRVTLRCSPRSGDLSVYWYQQSLDQGLQFLIQYYNGEERAKGNILERFSAQQFPDLHSELNLSSLELGDSALYFCASSVGSGSLETQYFGPGTRLLVL.

Ten or more counts support this clonotype. J is TRBJ1-5 and V is TRBV7-8; TRBD1 might be the D (6 bases). CDR3 length: 16 residues. Germline V gene data show CDR1 as SGHVS and CDR2 as FQNEAQ. V was shortened by 0 bases and J by 10 bases, with 19 bases between the two germline ends. CDR3 nucleotides: TGTGCCAGCAGCTTAGCTCGGTGGGACACCAGTCAACCCCAGCATTTT. It specifies CASSLARWDTSQPQHF.

The rearrangement joins TRBV7-9 to TRBJ2-5; 8 bases fit TRBD2. With 0 bases clipped from V and 1 base from J, the junction kept 4 bases outside the gene matches. Germline values: CDR1 SEHNR, CDR2 FQNEAQ (reference sequence). The CDR3 has 16 residues. CDR3 sequence: CASSLALAVVQETQYF. CDR3 nucleotides: TGTGCCAGCAGCTTAGCACTAGCGGTAGTCCAAGAGACCCAGTACTTC.

This clonotype was found a few times. A much more abundant neighbour one base away suggests this may be a read error. This chain links TRBV6-1 with TRBJ1-1; the match to TRBD1 covers 8 bases. After removal of 7 bases from V and 1 base from J, the junction contained 2 bases not matched to a gene. CDR1 is MNHNS and CDR2 is SASEGT in the germline V gene. The CDR3 is made up of 13 amino acids. The CDR3 here is CASIQGANTEAFF. The CDR3 DNA is TGTGCCAGCATTCAGGGGGCGAACACTGAAGCTTTCTTT.

The V call is TRBV7-8, the J call TRBJ1-2, with 8 bases aligning to TRBD1. Trimming took 0 bases from V and 7 from J; bases not matched to a gene: 7. Germline V lookup: CDR1 SGHVS, CDR2 FQNEAQ. This CDR3 spans 15 amino acids. CDR3: CASSLARQGIGGYTF. CDR3 bases: TGTGCCAGCAGCTTAGCTAGACAGGGGATCGGTGGCTACACCTTC.

The V call is TRBV19, the J call TRBJ2-4; D may be TRBD2 (6 bases). CDR3 size: 16 residues. V was clipped by 2 bases and J by 1 base, with 12 bases between them. Germline-derived CDR1 and CDR2 are LNHDA and SQIVND (reference sequence). CDR3 loop: CASSIWREEAKNIQYF. The DNA for the CDR3 is TGTGCCAGTAGTATATGGAGGGAGGAGGCCAAAAACATTCAGTACTTC. Using reference TRBV19 and TRBJ2-4 for the parts outside the CDR3, the full variable domain is DGGITQSPKYLFRKEGQNVTLSCEQNLNHDAMYWYRQDPGQGLRLIYYSQIVNDFQKGDIAEGYSVSREKKESFPLTVTSAQKNPTAFYLCASSIWREEAKNIQYFGAGTRLSVL.

This clonotype was recorded many times. The chain combines TRBV20-1 with TRBJ2-7, with a tentative D call TRBD1 (5 bases). Looked up from germline, CDR1 is DFQATT and CDR2 is SNEGSKA (reference sequence). Between the trimmed V and J ends, which lost 3 bases and 0 bases, there was a span of 9 bases. The CDR3 length is 13 residues. The CDR3 DNA reads TGCAGTGCTAGTACAGGCGGCTCCTACGAGCAGTACTTC. The encoded protein is CSASTGGSYEQYF.

This chain connects TRBV11-2 to TRBJ1-1; 7 nucleotides match TRBD1. With 2 bases clipped from V and 4 bases from J, the junction kept 7 bases outside the gene matches. Germline V gives CDR1 SGHAT, CDR2 FQNNGV. The CDR3 extends over 15 amino acids. This CDR3 is CASSLLGGGITEAFF. The CDR3 DNA is TGTGCCAGCAGCTTACTCGGAGGGGGCATCACTGAAGCTTTCTTT.

This clonotype was found many times. CDR3 sequence: CASSFHVGRSYNSPLHF. CDR3 in DNA: TGTGCCAGCAGCTTCCATGTTGGGAGGTCCTATAATTCACCCCTCCACTTT. The chain recombines TRBV12-3 or TRBV12-4 with TRBJ1-6; D is unresolved. The CDR3 loop spans 17 amino acids. Trimming stripped 6 bases from V and 1 base from J, with 16 bases between.